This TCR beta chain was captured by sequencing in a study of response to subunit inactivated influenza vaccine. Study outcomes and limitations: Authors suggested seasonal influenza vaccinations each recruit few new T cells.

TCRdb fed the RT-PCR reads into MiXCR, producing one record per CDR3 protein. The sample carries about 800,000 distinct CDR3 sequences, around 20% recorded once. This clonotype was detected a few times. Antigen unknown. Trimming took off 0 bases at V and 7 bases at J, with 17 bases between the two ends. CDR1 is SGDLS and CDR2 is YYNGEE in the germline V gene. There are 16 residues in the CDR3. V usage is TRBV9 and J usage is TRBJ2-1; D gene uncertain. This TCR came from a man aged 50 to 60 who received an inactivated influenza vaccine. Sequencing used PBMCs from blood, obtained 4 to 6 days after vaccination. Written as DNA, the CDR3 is TGTGCCAGCAGCGTAGTTGGGGTAGATCTAAGGAATGAGCAGTTCTTC. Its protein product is CASSVVGVDLRNEQFF.